Shown below are 25 T cell receptor beta chains from a single sample sequenced in a study of blood T cell repertoires in COVID-19. TCRdb keeps only in-frame clones here, not all; method: immunoSEQ multiplex PCR. This table holds 190,000 or so clones, around 82% found once. The sequenced sample was PBMCs or T cells enriched from blood (not recorded which). Receptors were obtained from a man aged 35 to 55 who had recovered from COVID-19.

The chain combines TRBV5-1 with TRBJ1-2, with 9 nucleotides matching TRBD1. There are 16 residues in the CDR3. Trimming at V came to 0 bases and at J to 5 bases, leaving 8 bases not matched to a gene. Germline assignment: CDR1 SGHRS and CDR2 YFSETQ. This chain's CDR3 is CASSLVGQGLGYGYTF. CDR3 nucleotide sequence: TGCGCCAGCAGCTTGGTCGGACAGGGGCTGGGTTATGGCTACACCTTC.

The chain has TRBV12-3 or TRBV12-4 and TRBJ1-2, with a tentative D call TRBD1 (6 bases). The V and J ends lost 7 bases and 4 bases respectively, with 10 bases between them. The CDR3 has 12 residues. DNA for the CDR3: TGTGCCAGCACGCCAGGGGCCTATGGCTACACCTTC. Translation gives CASTPGAYGYTF.

This rearrangement joins TRBV12-3 or TRBV12-4 to TRBJ2-1; weak D call: TRBD2 (6 bases). V lost 5 bases, J lost 8 bases, and 13 bases lay in between. This CDR3 is built from 13 residues. CDR3 DNA: TGTGCCAGCAGTCGAGATAGGAGGGATGAGCAGTTCTTC. Protein product: CASSRDRRDEQFF.

The V call is TRBV13, the J call TRBJ2-3; TRBD2 matches 8 bases. V was clipped by 0 bases and J by 7 bases; unmatched bases: 3. Germline V gene data show CDR1 as PRHDT and CDR2 as FYEKMQ (reference sequence). CDR3 length equals 14 residues. The CDR3 nucleotides are TGTGCCAGCAGCTTAGGAGGGACTAGGAATACGCAGTATTTT. Translated: CASSLGGTRNTQYF.

CDR3 sequence reads: CASSWTVQETQYF. The DNA of the CDR3 is TGTGCCAGCAGTTGGACAGTTCAAGAGACCCAGTACTTC. This chain uses TRBV6-2 or TRBV6-3 with TRBJ2-5; D perhaps matches TRBD1 (6 bases). Germline V CDR1 and CDR2: MNHEY, SVGEGT. The CDR3 is 13 amino acids. V lost 4 bases and J lost 2, with 8 bases in between.

This chain joins TRBV28 and TRBJ1-1; D remains ambiguous. Trimming took 5 bases from V and 11 from J, leaving 15 bases between them. This CDR3 comprises 12 residues. Germline V gives CDR1 MDHEN, CDR2 SYDVKM. The CDR3 loop reads CASSPWRVNAFF. CDR3 sequence (DNA): TGTGCCAGCAGTCCCTGGAGGGTGAATGCTTTCTTT.

The chain joins TRBV5-4 to TRBJ1-2, with 7 nucleotides matching TRBD1. This CDR3 spans 16 amino acids. Trimming cost V 5 bases and J 0 bases; bases outside gene matches: 10. Per the germline V gene, CDR1 is SGHNT and CDR2 is YYREEE (reference sequence). CDR3 residues: CASSYDPGQTNYGYTF. In nucleotides, the CDR3 is TGTGCCAGCAGTTACGATCCGGGACAGACTAACTATGGCTACACCTTC.

Details on this clone: Distinct nucleotide sequences in the sample also encode this CDR3. The chain links TRBV18 to TRBJ1-2; 9 nucleotides line up with TRBD1. Germline V lookup: CDR1 KGHSH, CDR2 LQKENI. The CDR3 totals 14 residues. The trim removed 3 bases at V and 6 bases at J, leaving 5 bases unmatched. CDR3 bases: TGTGCCAGCTCACCCTGGACAGGGGCAGATGGCTACACCTTC. Encoded protein: CASSPWTGADGYTF.

V gene TRBV5-1 combines with J gene TRBJ2-7, with D possibly TRBD2 on 6 matching bases. The CDR3 is 15 amino acids. The V end lost 0 bases, the J end lost 2 bases, and 12 bases lay between the germline ends. The V gene's germline CDR1 is SGHRS and CDR2 YFSETQ. CDR3 amino acids: CASSLGWGDAYEQYV. CDR3 nucleotides: TGCGCCAGCAGCTTGGGATGGGGGGACGCCTACGAGCAGTACGTC.

The sample holds a few counts of this clone. The chain uses TRBV11-3 and TRBJ2-1; D is ambiguous. Trimming took 5 bases from V and 0 from J, leaving 11 bases between them. This CDR3 has 15 amino acids. Germline-derived CDR1 and CDR2 are SGHNT and YENEEA. CDR3 protein: CASSADSSSYNEQFF. The CDR3 DNA is TGTGCCAGCAGCGCTGACTCGAGCTCCTACAATGAGCAGTTCTTC.

The gene calls are TRBV6-2 or TRBV6-3 and TRBJ2-5, with a possible D match to TRBD2 (5 bases). Trimming took 4 bases from V and 2 from J, leaving 17 bases between them. CDR1 MNHEY and CDR2 SVGEGT come from the germline V gene. The CDR3 sequence is 16 residues long. The chain's CDR3 is CASSSTAWSGQETQYF. CDR3 nucleotides: TGTGCCAGCAGTTCCACGGCGTGGAGCGGACAAGAGACCCAGTACTTC.

The V and J genes are TRBV5-6 and TRBJ1-1, with 7 bases fitting TRBD1. Germline assignment: CDR1 SGHDT and CDR2 YYEEEE. The J segment lost 5 bases and the V segment lost 1 base, leaving 11 bases of the junction unmatched. The CDR3 spans 16 residues. The DNA for the CDR3 is TGTGCCAGCAGCTTGTATGGGCAGGGGGGTGAAACTGAAGCTTTCTTT. Protein: CASSLYGQGGETEAFF.

The chain carries TRBV6-5 and TRBJ1-3; the D is unclear. The V gene's germline CDR1 is MNHEY and CDR2 SVGAGI. The V gene lost 6 bases and the J gene lost 4 bases, with 10 bases spanning the gap. This CDR3 has 13 residues. The CDR3: CASSDTQGNTIYF. The CDR3 DNA follows: TGTGCCAGCAGCGACACCCAGGGAAACACCATATATTTT.

The V call is TRBV9, the J call TRBJ2-7, with 9 bases that match TRBD2. The CDR3 is 14 residues long. The germline V gene encodes CDR1 SGDLS and CDR2 YYNGEE. The V and J ends lost 6 bases and 2 bases, in that order; junction bases with no gene match: 6. The CDR3 sequence: CASTPGLAPYEQYF. The CDR3, as DNA: TGTGCCAGCACCCCGGGACTAGCTCCCTACGAGCAGTACTTC.

This sequence joins TRBV4-3 and TRBJ1-1; D unresolved. Trimming left V 0 bases short and J 6 bases short, with 11 bases between. Germline loops: CDR1 LGHNA, CDR2 YSLEER. This CDR3 is 14 amino acids long. The CDR3 reads CASSQDHGGSEAFF. CDR3 DNA sequence: TGCGCCAGCAGCCAAGATCACGGAGGGTCTGAAGCTTTCTTT.

J is TRBJ1-2 and V is TRBV5-1; 7 nucleotides match TRBD1. V was pared by 2 bases and J by 2 bases, with 0 bases of the junction left unmatched. Germline CDR1 SGHRS, CDR2 YFSETQ. The CDR3 has 13 residues. Written as DNA, the CDR3 is TGCGCCAGCAGCTTACAGGGGAACTATGGCTACACCTTC. Translating it yields CASSLQGNYGYTF.

This clone was seen a handful of times. The J gene is TRBJ2-2, the V gene TRBV30; 7 nucleotides line up with TRBD1. Germline trimming cut 3 bases from V and 2 bases from J; bases unmatched to any gene: 0. The CDR3 is made up of 13 amino acids. Germline V CDR1 and CDR2: GTSNPN, SVGIG (reference sequence). CDR3 sequence (DNA): TGTGCCTGGAGAGGGGGCAACACCGGGGAGCTGTTTTTT. Protein: CAWRGGNTGELFF.

The CDR3 DNA follows: TGCGCCAGCAGCCAAGATAGAAAGTTGCCAAATCGCACCTTC. Amino acid sequence: CASSQDRKLPNRTF. The V call is TRBV4-3, the J call TRBJ1-2; unclear D gene. Trimming pared 0 bases from V and 13 bases from J, leaving 18 bases between. Germline assignment: CDR1 LGHNA and CDR2 YSLEER. This CDR3 comprises 14 residues.

The chain carries TRBV13 and TRBJ1-2; D may be TRBD1 (5 bases). Germline assignment: CDR1 PRHDT and CDR2 FYEKMQ (reference sequence). The CDR3 has 14 residues. Trimming took off 0 bases at V and 3 bases at J, with 8 bases between the two ends. The CDR3 is CASSLGRDYYGYTF. The CDR3 nucleotides read TGTGCCAGCAGCTTAGGCAGGGATTACTATGGCTACACCTTC. The full variable domain, rest sourced from reference TRBV13 and TRBJ1-2, is AAGVIQSPRHLIKEKRETATLKCYPIPRHDTVYWYQQGPGQDPQFLISFYEKMQSDKGSIPDRFSAQQFSDYHSELNMSSLELGDSALYFCASSLGRDYYGYTFGSGTRLTVV.

The rearrangement links TRBV9 to TRBJ2-7; 8 bases are a match to TRBD2. V was clipped by 3 bases and J by 3 bases; unmatched bases: 11. The germline V gene has CDR1 SGDLS and CDR2 YYNGEE. This CDR3 region has 16 residues. CDR3 nucleotide sequence: TGTGCCAGCAGCGAACAAAGCGGGAGCCCTCTCTACGAGCAGTACTTC. It yields the protein CASSEQSGSPLYEQYF.

CDR3 sequence: CASSSRQGDQPQHF. Here the CDR3 DNA reads TGTGCCAGCAGCTCCCGACAGGGCGATCAGCCCCAGCATTTT. The chain recombines TRBV7-2 with TRBJ1-5, with 7 bases identical to TRBD1. The V gene end was trimmed by 4 bases and the J gene end by 5 bases; junction bases not matched to a gene: 5. The CDR3 is made up of 14 amino acids. Germline assignment: CDR1 SGHTA and CDR2 FQGNSA.

CDR3 region: CATRSRTGNYGYTF. Here the CDR3 DNA reads TGTGCCACCAGGAGTAGGACAGGGAACTATGGCTACACCTTC. This sequence joins TRBV15 and TRBJ1-2, with 8 nucleotides matching TRBD1. V trimming: 6 bases; J trimming: 2 bases; junction bases outside the gene matches: 5. This CDR3 contains 14 residues. Looked up from germline, CDR1 is LNHNV and CDR2 is YYDKDF (reference sequence).

The sample holds a few counts of this clone. This chain joins TRBV11-2 and TRBJ2-4; 8 bases map to TRBD2. J lost 6 bases, V lost 7 bases, and 11 bases had no gene match. CDR3 size: 15 residues. In germline, CDR1 is SGHAT, CDR2 FQNNGV. CDR3 amino acids: CASTVAGTRSNIQYF. CDR3 coding DNA: TGTGCCAGCACCGTTGCCGGGACTAGGTCAAACATTCAGTACTTC.

This clone has only a few counts. The chain is built from TRBV4-1 and TRBJ1-4; 7 nucleotides line up with TRBD1. The junction had 8 bases not matched to a gene; V was cut back by 3 bases and J by 4 bases. Germline V CDR1 and CDR2: MGHRA, YSYEKL. This CDR3 is 16 amino acids long. The CDR3 DNA is TGCGCCAGCAGCCATCGCGACAGGGCCCTTAATGAAAAACTGTTTTTT. Translated: CASSHRDRALNEKLFF.

There are a few counts of this clone. The V gene is TRBV2, the J gene TRBJ1-2; 7 bases agree with TRBD1. Germline lookup yields CDR1 SNHLY and CDR2 FYNNEI. This CDR3 has 14 residues. V lost 1 base and J lost 7; bases outside the gene matches: 6. The CDR3 is CASSEDRGLGGYTF. Written as DNA, the CDR3 is TGTGCCAGCAGTGAAGACAGGGGATTGGGTGGCTACACCTTC.